A single sample is the source of the 20 T cell receptor beta chains below, sequenced in a study of cytomegalovirus exposure and HLA in healthy donors. PCR was performed using 60 Vbeta and 13 Jbeta primers. Assay used: immunoSEQ multiplex PCR; TCRdb lists only in-frame clones, some missing. The sample has some 120,000 clones; more than 65% are singletons. Input material: PBMCs. Receptors were obtained from a man aged 18 to 29 in good health and CMV-seropositive.

This clone has just a few counts. The gene calls are TRBV29-1 and TRBJ1-1; the D is unclear. V lost 7 bases and J lost 5, with 23 bases in between. Looked up from germline, CDR1 is SQVTM and CDR2 is ANQGSEA. The length of the CDR3 is 15 residues. CDR3 DNA sequence: TGCAGCGCCGGTTCCCGCGGAGCGGGTGGGACTGAAGCTTTCTTT. Translating it yields CSAGSRGAGGTEAFF. The variable domain in full, with the rest retrieved from reference TRBV29-1 and TRBJ1-1, is SAVISQKPSRDICQRGTSLTIQCQVDSQVTMMFWYRQQPGQSLTLIATANQGSEATYESGFVIDKFPISRPNLTFSTLTVSNMSPEDSSIYLCSAGSRGAGGTEAFFGQGTRLTVV.

The chain joins TRBV18 to TRBJ1-2; tentative D call: TRBD1 (6 bases). The CDR3 length is 14 residues. Between the trimmed V and J ends, which lost 1 base and 4 bases, there was a span of 10 bases. Per germline, CDR1 KGHSH and CDR2 LQKENI. The CDR3 protein is CASSPLDSSYGYTF. CDR3 DNA sequence: TGTGCCAGCTCACCACTGGACAGTTCCTATGGCTACACCTTC.

This chain joins TRBV11-3 and TRBJ2-5, with 12 positions matching TRBD2. Germline values: CDR1 SGHNT, CDR2 YENEEA. The CDR3 contains 15 residues. The V segment lost 5 bases and the J segment 5 bases; nucleotides outside the gene matches: 6. CDR3: CASSPPLAGGETQYF. CDR3 DNA: TGTGCCAGCAGCCCCCCGCTAGCGGGGGGGGAGACCCAGTACTTC.

V and J are TRBV5-8 and TRBJ1-4, with D unclear. V gave up 0 bases and J gave up 4 bases, with 4 bases separating them. The CDR3 extends over 13 amino acids. The germline CDR1 and CDR2 sequences are SGHTS and YDEGEE. CDR3 sequence (DNA): TGTGCCAGCAGCTTGGCACATAATGAAAAACTGTTTTTT. This encodes CASSLAHNEKLFF.

CDR3 protein: CASSPLGSGGSSPLHF. CDR3 in DNA: TGTGCCAGCAGCCCTCTGGGATCCGGGGGGAGTTCACCCCTCCACTTT. This rearrangement joins TRBV9 to TRBJ1-6; weak D call: TRBD1 (5 bases). This CDR3 has 16 amino acids. Per the germline V gene, CDR1 is SGDLS and CDR2 is YYNGEE. Trimming removed 4 bases at V and 9 bases at J, with 20 bases between.

This clone has only one observation. V and J are TRBV18 and TRBJ1-3; D unresolved. This CDR3 has 12 residues. From germline, CDR1 is KGHSH and CDR2 LQKENI. The germline V and J ends were trimmed by 3 bases and 3 bases, with 3 bases remaining between them. The CDR3 loop is CASSPIGNTIYF. Here the CDR3 DNA reads TGTGCCAGCTCACCTATTGGAAACACCATATATTTT.

This chain links TRBV6-1 with TRBJ1-2; 8 bases are shared with TRBD1. J was trimmed by 7 bases and V by 3 bases; bases with no gene match: 10. The CDR3 has 15 residues. Germline V gene lookup returns CDR1 MNHNS and CDR2 SASEGT. The CDR3 DNA sequence: TGTGCCAGCAGTGACCTTAGGACAGGGTTAGGTGGCTACACCTTC. Translating it yields CASSDLRTGLGGYTF.

The rearrangement uses TRBV4-1 and TRBJ1-1, with 10 positions matching TRBD1. Germline CDR1 is MGHRA and CDR2 is YSYEKL. The V segment lost 1 base and the J segment 3 bases; nucleotides outside the gene matches: 5. CDR3 length: 16 amino acids. CDR3 sequence: CASSQGRDRGYTEAFF. The CDR3 coding sequence is TGCGCCAGCAGCCAAGGACGGGACAGGGGTTACACTGAAGCTTTCTTT.

The chain uses TRBV7-8 and TRBJ2-7, with 7 bases aligning to TRBD2. The CDR3 consists of 14 residues. Germline values: CDR1 SGHVS, CDR2 FQNEAQ. Unmatched junction bases numbered 4, after V lost 1 base and J lost 4 bases. CDR3 region: CASSLGVSGYEQYF. The CDR3 nucleotides are TGTGCCAGCAGCTTAGGGGTTAGCGGGTACGAGCAGTACTTC.

The chain has TRBV5-1 and TRBJ2-3; TRBD2 agrees at 9 bases. Germline loops: CDR1 SGHRS, CDR2 YFSETQ. The CDR3 consists of 17 residues. J lost 0 bases, V lost 0 bases, and 5 bases had no gene match. CDR3 amino acids: CASSLGLAGLSTDTQYF. CDR3 nucleotide sequence: TGCGCCAGCAGCTTGGGGCTAGCGGGACTTAGCACAGATACGCAGTATTTT.

The chain is built from TRBV7-9 and TRBJ1-2, with 8 bases matching TRBD1. In germline, CDR1 is SEHNR, CDR2 FQNEAQ (reference sequence). The CDR3 totals 14 residues. V trimming: 6 bases; J trimming: 5 bases; junction bases outside the gene matches: 8. CDR3 nucleotides: TGTGCCAGCAGTTCGGACAGGGACCAATATGGCTACACCTTC. It codes for CASSSDRDQYGYTF.

This chain connects TRBV10-3 to TRBJ2-3; 8 positions match TRBD2. The CDR3 is 13 residues long. In germline, CDR1 is ENHRY, CDR2 SYGVKD. CDR3 sequence: CATGLAGVDTQYF. CDR3 coding DNA: TGTGCGACCGGGCTAGCGGGTGTAGATACGCAGTATTTT.

The chain has TRBV29-1 and TRBJ2-7; TRBD2 agrees at 8 bases. V lost 4 bases to trimming and J lost 7 bases; unmatched junction nucleotides: 12. Germline loops: CDR1 SQVTM, CDR2 ANQGSEA. This CDR3 comprises 14 residues. The CDR3 sequence is CSVGGGGRAREQYF. The CDR3 coding sequence is TGCAGCGTTGGTGGCGGGGGGAGGGCGCGAGAGCAGTACTTC.

This clone was detected only a few times. The gene calls are TRBV7-8 and TRBJ1-4, with 10 bases aligning to TRBD1. The CDR3 is made up of 15 amino acids. Trimming at V came to 0 bases and at J to 6 bases, leaving 1 base not matched to a gene. Germline V CDR1 and CDR2: SGHVS, FQNEAQ. The CDR3 DNA reads TGTGCCAGCAGCTTAGCCGGGACAGGGGATGAAAAACTGTTTTTT. Protein product: CASSLAGTGDEKLFF.

The chain links TRBV30 to TRBJ2-7; TRBD2 aligns across 9 bases. The trim removed 5 bases at V and 1 base at J, leaving 6 bases unmatched. The CDR3 contains 14 residues. Germline V gene lookup returns CDR1 GTSNPN and CDR2 SVGIG (reference sequence). For the CDR3, the DNA is TGTGCCTGGGAACCGACTAGCGGATCCTACGAGCAGTACTTC. It translates to CAWEPTSGSYEQYF.

The chain recombines TRBV29-1 with TRBJ2-6, with TRBD2 as a possible D gene (7 bases). The CDR3 has 15 amino acids. The germline V and J ends were trimmed by 4 bases and 4 bases, with 14 bases remaining between them. CDR1 is SQVTM, CDR2 ANQGSEA, per germline. The CDR3 nucleotides are TGCAGCGTTGGAGTTGGGGGGGCCGGGGCCAACGTCCTGACTTTC. Encoded protein: CSVGVGGAGANVLTF.

The CDR3: CASSSGDISGNTIYF. The CDR3 DNA follows: TGTGCCAGCAGCTCCGGGGACATCTCTGGAAACACCATATATTTT. The chain is built from TRBV13 and TRBJ1-3, with D maybe TRBD1 (6 bases). The CDR3 is made up of 15 amino acids. Trimming took off 4 bases at V and 0 bases at J, with 10 bases between the two ends. Germline V gene sequence: CDR1 PRHDT, CDR2 FYEKMQ (reference sequence).

This clone has more than one count but fewer than ten. The chain is built from TRBV5-8 and TRBJ1-2; D might be TRBD1 (5 bases). This CDR3 is built from 14 residues. V lost 0 bases, J lost 7 bases, and 13 bases lay in between. Germline V gene data show CDR1 as SGHTS and CDR2 as YDEGEE. CDR3 sequence: CASSLGQGGFGYTF. CDR3 DNA: TGTGCCAGCAGCTTGGGGCAGGGAGGCTTTGGCTACACCTTC. The variable domain in full, with the rest retrieved from reference TRBV5-8 and TRBJ1-2, is EAGVTQSPTHLIKTRGQQATLRCSPISGHTSVYWYQQALGLGLQFLLWYDEGEERNRGNFPPRFSGRQFPNYSSELNVNALELEDSALYLCASSLGQGGFGYTFGSGTRLTVV.

As for this clone: A read error may produce the germline difference seen at one junction end. The chain combines TRBV28 with TRBJ2-6, with TRBD1 as a possible D gene (6 bases). CDR1 is MDHEN and CDR2 is SYDVKM in the germline V gene. CDR3 length: 15 residues. The CDR3, as DNA: TGTGCCAGCAGTGCACAGGGAACTGGGGCCAACGGCCTGACTTTC. Amino acid sequence: CASSAQGTGANGLTF.

V and J are TRBV7-8 and TRBJ1-5; D perhaps matches TRBD1 (5 bases). Germline-derived CDR1 and CDR2 are SGHVS and FQNEAQ. The length of the CDR3 is 17 residues. V lost 1 base and J lost 0, with 13 bases in between. CDR3 nucleotides: TGTGCCAGCAGCTTAGTAGAAAGACAGTTTAGCAATCAGCCCCAGCATTTT. Amino acid sequence: CASSLVERQFSNQPQHF.